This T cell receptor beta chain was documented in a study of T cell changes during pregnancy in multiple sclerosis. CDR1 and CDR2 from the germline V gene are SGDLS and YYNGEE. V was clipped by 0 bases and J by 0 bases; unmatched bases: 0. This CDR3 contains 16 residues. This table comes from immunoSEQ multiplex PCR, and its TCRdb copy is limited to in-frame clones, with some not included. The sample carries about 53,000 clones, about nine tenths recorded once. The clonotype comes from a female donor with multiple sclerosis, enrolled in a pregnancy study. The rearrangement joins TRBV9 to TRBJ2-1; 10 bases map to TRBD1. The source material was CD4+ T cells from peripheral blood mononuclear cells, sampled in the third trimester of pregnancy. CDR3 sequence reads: CASSVGTGGSYNEQFF. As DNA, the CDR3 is TGTGCCAGCAGCGTAGGGACAGGGGGCTCCTACAATGAGCAGTTCTTC.